This T cell receptor (beta chain) was profiled in a study of shared clonotypes between healthy human individuals. General study points: Compared with memory subsets, naive subsets generally had larger estimated richness.

Donors were healthy HIV-negative adults without recent acute infections or vaccinations. Nashville, Tennessee was home to all donors, each a Caucasian adult. The ends were cut back, 0 bases at V and 9 bases at J, with 7 bases in the middle. The germline V gene has CDR1 LGHNA and CDR2 YNFKEQ. This CDR3 region has 12 residues. Each sorted subset replicate got 200 ng genomic DNA, tens of thousands of genomes. Some clones are missing from TCRdb's copy, which holds only in-frame ones; the method was immunoSEQ multiplex PCR. This table holds 1.5 million to 1.9 million clones, 95% to 99% found once. On this clone itself: What it recognizes is unknown.

The chain has TRBV4-2 and TRBJ2-3; D gene ambiguous. The sequence was collected from a man aged 25-45 years in good health. Input material: naive CD4+ T cells sorted from blood. As for subset: CD45RA+ positively selected. The CDR3: CASSQDLETQYF. The CDR3 DNA is TGTGCCAGCAGCCAAGACCTGGAAACGCAGTATTTT.